These 3 T cell receptor beta chains were all obtained from the same sample, sequenced in a study of blood T cells in healthy people across ages. Combining a sample-barcoded 5' primer with a J-beta primer mix, a second PCR ran for roughly 6 to 11 cycles. TCRdb re-derived calls from the 5' RACE reads in MiXCR, one entry per CDR3 protein. The table records around 900,000 distinct CDR3 sequences, less than 35% of them present only once. Sequencing was carried out using blood. Receptors were obtained from a woman of 80 years or more in good health.

Of note for this clonotype: A much larger clone lies a single base off, so this may be a read error. The genes are TRBV7-2 and TRBJ1-2; 7 bases line up with TRBD1. The CDR3 loop spans 12 amino acids. V was clipped by 10 bases and J by 4 bases; unmatched bases: 6. Germline CDR1 reads SGHTA; CDR2 reads FQGNSA. For the CDR3, the DNA is TGTGCCACCAGGGGGGCTTCCTATGGCTACACCTTC. Translating it yields CATRGASYGYTF.

Worth noting for this clonotype: Just one base apart from a much larger clone, this may be a read error. The gene calls are TRBV20-1 and TRBJ1-2; weak D call: TRBD1 (6 bases). The CDR3 runs 13 residues. CDR1 DFQATT and CDR2 SNEGSKA come from the germline V gene (reference sequence). The CDR3 sequence: CSAGQGFNYGYNF. CDR3 nucleotide sequence: TGCAGTGCTGGCCAGGGGTTCAACTATGGCTACAACTTC.

This clonotype was detected only a few times. The J gene is TRBJ2-1, the V gene TRBV6-2 or TRBV6-3, with TRBD1 as a possible D gene (5 bases). Judging by the DNA end, TRBJ2-7 fits better; the J call may be wrong. Germline V gene sequence: CDR1 MNHEY, CDR2 SVGEGT. The CDR3 runs to 15 residues. In DNA form, the CDR3 reads TGTGCCAGCAGCACCGACAGCCTTACCTACAATGAGCAGTACTTC. Protein product: CASSTDSLTYNEQYF.